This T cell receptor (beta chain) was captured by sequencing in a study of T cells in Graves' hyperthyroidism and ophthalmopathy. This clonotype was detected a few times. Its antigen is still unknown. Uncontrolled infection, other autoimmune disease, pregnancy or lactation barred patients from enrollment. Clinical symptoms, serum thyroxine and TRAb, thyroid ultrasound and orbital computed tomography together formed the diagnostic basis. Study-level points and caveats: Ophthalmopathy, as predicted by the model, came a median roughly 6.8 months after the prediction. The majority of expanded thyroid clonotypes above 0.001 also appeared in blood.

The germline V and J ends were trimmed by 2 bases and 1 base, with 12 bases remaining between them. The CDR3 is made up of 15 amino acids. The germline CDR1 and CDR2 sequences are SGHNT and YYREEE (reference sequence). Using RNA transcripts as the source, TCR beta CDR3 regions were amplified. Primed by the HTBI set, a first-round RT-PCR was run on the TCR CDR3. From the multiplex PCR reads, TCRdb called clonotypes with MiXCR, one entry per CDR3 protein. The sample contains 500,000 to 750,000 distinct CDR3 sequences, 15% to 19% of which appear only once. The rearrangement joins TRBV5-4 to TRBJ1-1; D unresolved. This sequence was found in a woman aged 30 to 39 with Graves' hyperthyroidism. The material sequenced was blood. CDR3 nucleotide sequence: TGTGCCAGCAGCTTACCGACACGAGGGAACACTGAAGCTTTCTTT. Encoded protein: CASSLPTRGNTEAFF. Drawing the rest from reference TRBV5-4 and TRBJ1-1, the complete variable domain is ETGVTQSPTHLIKTRGQQVTLRCSSQSGHNTVSWYQQALGQGPQFIFQYYREEENGRGNFPPRFSGLQFPNYSSELNVNALELDDSALYLCASSLPTRGNTEAFFGQGTRLTVV.